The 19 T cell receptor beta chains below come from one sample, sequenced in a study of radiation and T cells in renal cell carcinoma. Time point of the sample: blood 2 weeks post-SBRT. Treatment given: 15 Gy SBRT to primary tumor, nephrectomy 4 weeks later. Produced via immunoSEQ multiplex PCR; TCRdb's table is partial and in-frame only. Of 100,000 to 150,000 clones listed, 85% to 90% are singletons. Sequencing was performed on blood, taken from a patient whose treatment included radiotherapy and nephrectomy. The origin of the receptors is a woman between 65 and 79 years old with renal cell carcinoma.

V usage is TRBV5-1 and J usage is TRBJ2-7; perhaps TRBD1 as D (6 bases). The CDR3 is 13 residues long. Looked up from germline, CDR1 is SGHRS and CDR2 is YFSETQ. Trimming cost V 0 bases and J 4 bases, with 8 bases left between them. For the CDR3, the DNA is TGCGCCAGCAGCTTGGAGCAGGGGTACGAGCAGTACTTC. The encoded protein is CASSLEQGYEQYF.

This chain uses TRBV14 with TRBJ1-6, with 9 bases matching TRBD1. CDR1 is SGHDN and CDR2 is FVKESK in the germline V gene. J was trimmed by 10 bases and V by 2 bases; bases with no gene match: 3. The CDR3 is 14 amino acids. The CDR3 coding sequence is TGTGCCAGCAGCCAAACGACAGGGGGGTCACCCCTCCACTTT. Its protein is CASSQTTGGSPLHF. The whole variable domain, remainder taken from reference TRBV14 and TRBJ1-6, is EAGVTQFPSHSVIEKGQTVTLRCDPISGHDNLYWYRRVMGKEIKFLLHFVKESKQDESGMPNNRFLAERTGGTYSTLKVQPAELEDSGVYFCASSQTTGGSPLHFGNGTRLTVT.

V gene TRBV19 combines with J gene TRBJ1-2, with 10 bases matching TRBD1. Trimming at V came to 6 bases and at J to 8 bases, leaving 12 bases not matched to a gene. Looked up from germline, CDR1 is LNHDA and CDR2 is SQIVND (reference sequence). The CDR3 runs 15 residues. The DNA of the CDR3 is TGTGCCAGTAGCCCATCCGGGACAGGGGTACAGGGCTACACCTTC. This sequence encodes CASSPSGTGVQGYTF. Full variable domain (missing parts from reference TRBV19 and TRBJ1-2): DGGITQSPKYLFRKEGQNVTLSCEQNLNHDAMYWYRQDPGQGLRLIYYSQIVNDFQKGDIAEGYSVSREKKESFPLTVTSAQKNPTAFYLCASSPSGTGVQGYTFGSGTRLTVV.

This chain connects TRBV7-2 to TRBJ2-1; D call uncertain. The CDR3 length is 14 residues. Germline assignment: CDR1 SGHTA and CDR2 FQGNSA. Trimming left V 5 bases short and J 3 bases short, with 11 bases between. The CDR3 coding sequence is TGTGCCAGCAGCCCCCGACGGAACTACAATGAGCAGTTCTTC. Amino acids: CASSPRRNYNEQFF.

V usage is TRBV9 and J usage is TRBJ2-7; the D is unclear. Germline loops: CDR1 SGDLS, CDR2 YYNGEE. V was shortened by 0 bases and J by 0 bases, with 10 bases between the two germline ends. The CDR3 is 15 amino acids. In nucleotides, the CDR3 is TGTGCCAGCAGCGTAGACGGGTCCCGCTCCTACGAGCAGTACTTC. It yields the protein CASSVDGSRSYEQYF.

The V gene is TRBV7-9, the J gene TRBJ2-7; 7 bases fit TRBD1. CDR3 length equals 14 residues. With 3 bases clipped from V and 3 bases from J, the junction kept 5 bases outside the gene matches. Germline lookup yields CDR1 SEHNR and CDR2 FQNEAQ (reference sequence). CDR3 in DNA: TGTGCCAGCAGCTTTCGGGACAGTGACTACGAGCAGTACTTC. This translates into CASSFRDSDYEQYF.

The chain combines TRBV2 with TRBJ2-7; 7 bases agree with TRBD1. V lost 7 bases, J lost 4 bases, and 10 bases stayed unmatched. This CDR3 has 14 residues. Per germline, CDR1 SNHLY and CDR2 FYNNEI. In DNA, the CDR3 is TGTGCCAGCAAGACCGGACAGGCGACTTACGAGCAGTACTTC. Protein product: CASKTGQATYEQYF.

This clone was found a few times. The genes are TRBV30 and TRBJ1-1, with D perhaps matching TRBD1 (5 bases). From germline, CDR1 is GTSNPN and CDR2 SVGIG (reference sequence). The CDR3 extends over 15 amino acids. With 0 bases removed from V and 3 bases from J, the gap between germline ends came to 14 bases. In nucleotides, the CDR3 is TGTGCCTGGAGTGTTTGGTCGAGGGGTGACACTGAAGCTTTCTTT. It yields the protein CAWSVWSRGDTEAFF.

This CDR3 is CSAPLGTNTEAFF. The CDR3 DNA follows: TGCAGCGCCCCTTTGGGTACGAACACTGAAGCTTTCTTT. This chain uses TRBV29-1 with TRBJ1-1, with no clear D. The germline V gene has CDR1 SQVTM and CDR2 ANQGSEA. V was pared by 7 bases and J by 1 base, with 13 bases between. There are 13 residues in the CDR3. Full variable domain (rest looked up from reference TRBV29-1 and TRBJ1-1): SAVISQKPSRDICQRGTSLTIQCQVDSQVTMMFWYRQQPGQSLTLIATANQGSEATYESGFVIDKFPISRPNLTFSTLTVSNMSPEDSSIYLCSAPLGTNTEAFFGQGTRLTVV.

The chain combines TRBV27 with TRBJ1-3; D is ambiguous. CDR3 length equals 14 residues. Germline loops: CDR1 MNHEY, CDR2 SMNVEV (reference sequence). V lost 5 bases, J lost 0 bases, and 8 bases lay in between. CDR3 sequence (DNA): TGTGCCAGCAGTAAAGGAAACTCTGGAAACACCATATATTTT. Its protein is CASSKGNSGNTIYF.

The CDR3 reads CAISAGEETGELFF. The DNA of the CDR3 is TGTGCCATCAGCGCGGGGGAGGAGACCGGGGAGCTGTTTTTT. The gene calls are TRBV10-3 and TRBJ2-2; 7 bases are a match to TRBD2. The CDR3 is 14 amino acids. Per germline, CDR1 ENHRY and CDR2 SYGVKD. V was clipped by 6 bases and J by 5 bases; unmatched bases: 6.

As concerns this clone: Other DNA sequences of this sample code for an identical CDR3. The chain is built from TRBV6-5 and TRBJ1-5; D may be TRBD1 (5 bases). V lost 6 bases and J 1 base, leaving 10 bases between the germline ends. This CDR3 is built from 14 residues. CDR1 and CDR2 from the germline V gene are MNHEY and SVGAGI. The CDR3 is CASRPDRSNQPQHF. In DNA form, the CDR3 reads TGTGCCAGCAGACCCGACAGAAGCAATCAGCCCCAGCATTTT.

This chain's CDR3 is CASSEARETQYF. CDR3 coding DNA: TGTGCCAGCAGTGAAGCTCGAGAGACCCAGTACTTC. The J gene is TRBJ2-5, the V gene TRBV2; no clear D gene. V dropped 0 bases and J dropped 4 bases, with 3 bases sitting between them. CDR1 is SNHLY, CDR2 FYNNEI, per germline. The CDR3 has 12 residues. The full variable domain, with the rest looked up from reference TRBV2 and TRBJ2-5, is EPEVTQTPSHQVTQMGQEVILRCVPISNHLYFYWYRQILGQKVEFLVSFYNNEISEKSEIFDDQFSVERPDGSNFTLKIRSTKLEDSAMYFCASSEARETQYFGPGTRLLVL.

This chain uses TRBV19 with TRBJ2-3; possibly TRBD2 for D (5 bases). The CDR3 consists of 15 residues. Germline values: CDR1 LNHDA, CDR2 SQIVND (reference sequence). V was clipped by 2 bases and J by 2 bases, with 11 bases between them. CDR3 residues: CASSITRGSTDTQYF. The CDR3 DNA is TGTGCCAGTAGTATAACAAGAGGGTCCACAGATACGCAGTATTTT. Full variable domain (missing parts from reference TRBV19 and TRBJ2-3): DGGITQSPKYLFRKEGQNVTLSCEQNLNHDAMYWYRQDPGQGLRLIYYSQIVNDFQKGDIAEGYSVSREKKESFPLTVTSAQKNPTAFYLCASSITRGSTDTQYFGPGTRLTVL.

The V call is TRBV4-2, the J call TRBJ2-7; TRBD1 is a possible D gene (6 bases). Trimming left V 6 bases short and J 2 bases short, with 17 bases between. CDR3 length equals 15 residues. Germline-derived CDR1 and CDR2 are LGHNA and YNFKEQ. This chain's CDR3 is CASSSNRDPTYEQYF. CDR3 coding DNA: TGTGCCAGCAGTTCCAACAGGGATCCCACCTACGAGCAGTACTTC.

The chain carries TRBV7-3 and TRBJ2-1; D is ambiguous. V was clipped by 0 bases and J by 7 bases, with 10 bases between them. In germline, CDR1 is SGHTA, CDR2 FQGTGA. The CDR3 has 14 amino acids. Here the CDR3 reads CASSLTRDFNEQFF. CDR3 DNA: TGTGCCAGCAGCTTAACGAGAGACTTTAATGAGCAGTTCTTC.

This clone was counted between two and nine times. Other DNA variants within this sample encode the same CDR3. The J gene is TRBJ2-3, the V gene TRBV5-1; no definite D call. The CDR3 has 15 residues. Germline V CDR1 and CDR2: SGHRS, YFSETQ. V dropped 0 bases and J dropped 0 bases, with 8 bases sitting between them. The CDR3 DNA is TGCGCCAGCAGCTTGGGTGGTTCTAGCACAGATACGCAGTATTTT. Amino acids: CASSLGGSSTDTQYF.

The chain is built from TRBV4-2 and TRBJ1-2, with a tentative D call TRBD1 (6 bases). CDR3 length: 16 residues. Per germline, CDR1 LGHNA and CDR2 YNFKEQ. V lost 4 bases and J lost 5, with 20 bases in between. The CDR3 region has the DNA TGTGCCAGCAGCCGAGAACAGGGCAGCTCAGGGTATGGCTACACCTTC. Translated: CASSREQGSSGYGYTF.

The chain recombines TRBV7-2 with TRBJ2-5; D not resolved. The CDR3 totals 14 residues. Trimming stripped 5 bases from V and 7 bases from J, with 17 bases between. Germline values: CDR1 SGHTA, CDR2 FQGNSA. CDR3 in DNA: TGTGCCAGCAGCCCCACTCCTACCGGTTGGACCCAGTACTTC. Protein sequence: CASSPTPTGWTQYF.